This TCR beta chain is from a study of blood T cell repertoires in COVID-19. In the study overall: Acute-phase and convalescent COVID-19 samples originated in the United States, Italy and Spain. In each case, the material was cDNA or gDNA derived from T cells, B-cell-depleted T cells, or PBMCs.

There are 14 residues in the CDR3. The germline V gene has CDR1 SGHKS and CDR2 YYEKEE (reference sequence). V was cut by 0 bases and J by 4 bases, with 10 bases left in between. In the original workflow: Cell counts per sample came from amplifying reference gene primers. Measured with immunoSEQ multiplex PCR; TCRdb has only the in-frame clones, and not every one. Clone size and the V and J calls come from that table; the DNA yielded D and trimming. The sample contains fewer than 150,000 clones, around four fifths of which appear only once. This sequence was found in a human donor in a cohort sampled during active COVID-19. This chain uses TRBV5-5 with TRBJ1-2, with D hard to call. What was sequenced was peripheral blood. The CDR3 sequence: CASSLAPGIYGYTF. DNA of the CDR3: TGTGCCAGCAGCTTGGCCCCGGGGATCTATGGCTACACCTTC.